Each of the 15 T cell receptor beta chains below was sequenced from the same sample in a study of blood T cell repertoires in COVID-19. Generated by immunoSEQ multiplex PCR, the TCRdb table keeps only in-frame clones and is missing some. The sample has approximately 61,000 clones, around 88% seen once; the top ten hold 14%. The sample comprised peripheral blood. All receptors come from a human donor in a cohort sampled during active COVID-19.

The J gene is TRBJ2-7, the V gene TRBV19; perhaps TRBD1 as D (5 bases). Germline CDR1 LNHDA, CDR2 SQIVND (reference sequence). Between the trimmed V and J ends, which lost 3 bases and 3 bases, there was a span of 12 bases. The length of the CDR3 is 14 residues. The CDR3 region is CASSIGQGIYEQYF. As DNA, the CDR3 is TGTGCCAGTAGTATCGGGCAGGGCATCTACGAGCAGTACTTC.

This chain connects TRBV4-3 to TRBJ2-1; a weak D match, TRBD1 (6 bases). The CDR3 length is 16 residues. V lost 2 bases, J lost 5 bases, and 16 bases lay in between. Germline lookup yields CDR1 LGHNA and CDR2 YSLEER. CDR3: CASSQYYQGLDNEQFF. The CDR3 DNA is TGCGCCAGCAGCCAATATTACCAGGGGCTTGACAATGAGCAGTTCTTC.

V and J are TRBV18 and TRBJ2-3; D may be TRBD2 (6 bases). The CDR3 is 13 residues long. Germline V CDR1 and CDR2: KGHSH, LQKENI. The germline V and J ends were trimmed by 5 bases and 1 base, with 7 bases remaining between them. In DNA form, the CDR3 reads TGTGCCAGCTCAACGGGGGGCACAGATACGCAGTATTTT. Amino acids: CASSTGGTDTQYF. The whole variable domain, filled in from reference TRBV18 and TRBJ2-3, reads NAGVMQNPRHLVRRRGQEARLRCSPMKGHSHVYWYRQLPEEGLKFMVYLQKENIIDESGMPKERFSAEFPKEGPSILRIQQVVRGDSAAYFCASSTGGTDTQYFGPGTRLTVL.

CDR3 nucleotides: TGTGCCAGCAGCTCCTCCCCAGATACGCAGTATTTT. Its protein is CASSSSPDTQYF. The V and J genes are TRBV3-1 (or the pseudogene TRBV3-2) and TRBJ2-3, with D uncertain. Germline CDR1 reads LGHDT; CDR2 reads YNNKEL (reference sequence). The CDR3 has 12 amino acids. Deletions cut 5 bases from V and 4 bases from J, with 7 bases between.

This sequence joins TRBV6-5 and TRBJ2-5, with 7 bases lining up with TRBD1. In germline, CDR1 is MNHEY, CDR2 SVGAGI. V lost 6 bases to trimming and J lost 4 bases; unmatched junction nucleotides: 5. The CDR3 has 13 residues. CDR3 in amino acids: CASRTGAVETQYF. DNA of the CDR3: TGTGCCAGCAGAACAGGGGCGGTAGAGACCCAGTACTTC.

The gene calls are TRBV11-2 and TRBJ2-1, with 14 bases matching TRBD2. The CDR3 is 16 amino acids. V shed 5 bases, J shed 4 bases, and the junction held 4 bases outside the gene matches. Per the germline V gene, CDR1 is SGHAT and CDR2 is FQNNGV. CDR3 amino acids: CASSTRTSGRYNEQFF. The CDR3 DNA is TGTGCCAGCAGCACCCGGACTAGCGGGAGGTACAATGAGCAGTTCTTC.

The chain couples TRBV18 to TRBJ2-7; 10 bases agree with TRBD2. V was pared by 1 base and J by 0 bases, with 0 bases of the junction left unmatched. Germline CDR1 reads KGHSH; CDR2 reads LQKENI. This CDR3 comprises 15 residues. CDR3 in DNA: TGTGCCAGCTCACCACTAGCGGGAGGCTCCTACGAGCAGTACTTC. It specifies CASSPLAGGSYEQYF.

The chain links TRBV27 to TRBJ1-1, with 7 bases matching TRBD1. V dropped 6 bases and J dropped 0; count of bases not matched to a gene: 7. Germline V gives CDR1 MNHEY, CDR2 SMNVEV (reference sequence). The CDR3 totals 15 residues. The CDR3 region has the DNA TGTGCCAGCAGCCAAAGACAGGGATTGAACACTGAAGCTTTCTTT. Its translation: CASSQRQGLNTEAFF.

The rearrangement links TRBV14 to TRBJ2-2; weak D call: TRBD2 (5 bases). V was pared by 1 base and J by 0 bases, with 9 bases between. The CDR3 has 16 residues. CDR1 and CDR2 from the germline V gene are SGHDN and FVKESK. The CDR3 sequence is CASSQVWRANTGELFF. Here the CDR3 DNA reads TGTGCCAGCAGCCAAGTGTGGCGGGCGAACACCGGGGAGCTGTTTTTT. The complete variable domain, with remaining parts taken from reference TRBV14 and TRBJ2-2, reads EAGVTQFPSHSVIEKGQTVTLRCDPISGHDNLYWYRRVMGKEIKFLLHFVKESKQDESGMPNNRFLAERTGGTYSTLKVQPAELEDSGVYFCASSQVWRANTGELFFGEGSRLTVL.

The V and J genes are TRBV5-8 and TRBJ2-1; D is uncertain. The CDR3 length is 11 residues. The V and J ends lost 6 bases and 9 bases respectively, with 10 bases between them. Germline lookup yields CDR1 SGHTS and CDR2 YDEGEE. CDR3 bases: TGTGCCAGCAAGCCTTTCGGTGAGCAGTTCTTC. It specifies CASKPFGEQFF.

The chain combines TRBV5-4 with TRBJ1-6; tentatively, D is TRBD1 (5 bases). The germline V gene encodes CDR1 SGHNT and CDR2 YYREEE (reference sequence). Trimming pared 0 bases from V and 6 bases from J, leaving 7 bases between. The CDR3 sequence is 14 residues long. CDR3 nucleotides: TGTGCCAGCAGCTTGGGGCAGGGTAATTCACCCCTCCACTTT. Protein sequence: CASSLGQGNSPLHF. The entire variable domain, with the rest obtained from reference TRBV5-4 and TRBJ1-6, is as follows: ETGVTQSPTHLIKTRGQQVTLRCSSQSGHNTVSWYQQALGQGPQFIFQYYREEENGRGNFPPRFSGLQFPNYSSELNVNALELDDSALYLCASSLGQGNSPLHFGNGTRLTVT.

The chain links TRBV3-1 (or the pseudogene TRBV3-2) to TRBJ2-7; 7 nucleotides line up with TRBD2. Germline CDR1 reads LGHDT; CDR2 reads YNNKEL (reference sequence). The CDR3 contains 14 residues. V dropped 3 bases and J dropped 7; count of bases not matched to a gene: 9. The CDR3 nucleotides are TGTGCCAGCAGCCATCGGGCGGGAGCTGAGGAGCAGTACTTC. This sequence encodes CASSHRAGAEEQYF.

This chain links TRBV27 with TRBJ1-1; D call uncertain. V lost 5 bases to trimming and J lost 8 bases, with 15 bases between them. CDR3 length: 13 residues. Germline-derived CDR1 and CDR2 are MNHEY and SMNVEV (reference sequence). CDR3 in DNA: TGTGCCAGCAGTGCCGCTATCCTCTCCGAAGCTTTCTTT. It encodes CASSAAILSEAFF.

V gene TRBV28 combines with J gene TRBJ1-1; D is perhaps TRBD1 (5 bases). CDR1 and CDR2 (germline): MDHEN, SYDVKM. The CDR3 is made up of 17 amino acids. Trimming removed 1 base from V and 5 bases from J, with 20 bases in between. The CDR3 DNA reads as TGTGCCAGCAGTTTATTCACCCCCGGGACTGGGGGGACTGAAGCTTTCTTT. Translation gives CASSLFTPGTGGTEAFF.

The CDR3: CASSPPGGGQYF. In nucleotides, the CDR3 is TGTGCCAGCTCGCCCCCTGGGGGAGGGCAGTACTTC. The chain joins TRBV18 to TRBJ2-7, with D possibly matching TRBD2 (6 bases). The V gene lost 6 bases and the J gene lost 9 bases, with 15 bases spanning the gap. The CDR3 loop spans 12 amino acids. Looked up from germline, CDR1 is KGHSH and CDR2 is LQKENI.